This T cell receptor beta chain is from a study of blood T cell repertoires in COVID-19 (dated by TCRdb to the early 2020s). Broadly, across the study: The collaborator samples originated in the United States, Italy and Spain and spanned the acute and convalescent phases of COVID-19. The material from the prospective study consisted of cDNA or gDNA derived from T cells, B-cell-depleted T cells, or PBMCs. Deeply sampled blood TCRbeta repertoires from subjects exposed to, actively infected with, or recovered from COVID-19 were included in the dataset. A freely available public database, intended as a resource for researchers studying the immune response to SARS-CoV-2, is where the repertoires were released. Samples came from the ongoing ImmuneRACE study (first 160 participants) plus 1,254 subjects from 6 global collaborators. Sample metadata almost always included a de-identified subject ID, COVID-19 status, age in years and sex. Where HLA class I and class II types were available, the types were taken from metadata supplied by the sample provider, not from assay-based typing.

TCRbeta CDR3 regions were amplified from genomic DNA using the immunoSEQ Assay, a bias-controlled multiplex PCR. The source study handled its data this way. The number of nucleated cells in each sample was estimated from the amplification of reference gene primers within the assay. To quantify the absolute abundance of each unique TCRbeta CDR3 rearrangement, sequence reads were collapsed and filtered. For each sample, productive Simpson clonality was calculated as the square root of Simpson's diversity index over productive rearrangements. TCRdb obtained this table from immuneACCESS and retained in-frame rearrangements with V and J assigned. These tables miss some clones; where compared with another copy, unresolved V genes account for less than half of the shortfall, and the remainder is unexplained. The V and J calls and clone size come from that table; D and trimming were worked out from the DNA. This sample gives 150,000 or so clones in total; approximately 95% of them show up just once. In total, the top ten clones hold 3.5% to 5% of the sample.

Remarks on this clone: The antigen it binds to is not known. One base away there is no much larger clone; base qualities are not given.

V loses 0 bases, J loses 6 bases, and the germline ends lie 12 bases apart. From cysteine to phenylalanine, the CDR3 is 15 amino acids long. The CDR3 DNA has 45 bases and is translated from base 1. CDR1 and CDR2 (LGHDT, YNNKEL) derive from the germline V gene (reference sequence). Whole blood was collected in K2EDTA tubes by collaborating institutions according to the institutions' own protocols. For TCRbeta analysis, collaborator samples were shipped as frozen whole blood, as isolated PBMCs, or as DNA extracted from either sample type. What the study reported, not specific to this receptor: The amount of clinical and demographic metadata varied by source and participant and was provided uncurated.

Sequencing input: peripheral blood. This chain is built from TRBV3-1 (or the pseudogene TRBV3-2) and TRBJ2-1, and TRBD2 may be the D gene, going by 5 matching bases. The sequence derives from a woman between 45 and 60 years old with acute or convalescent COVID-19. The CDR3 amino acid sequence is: CASSQDTGTINEQFF. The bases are TGTGCCAGCAGCCAAGATACGGGAACCATCAATGAGCAGTTCTTC.